This TCR beta chain was recorded in a study of neurological immune-mediated disorders. Findings of the study overall: Falling below healthy controls, multiple sclerosis showed the least TCR clonal expansion, while HTLV-1-associated myelopathy showed the most. The expanded clones of different subjects shared no CDR3 amino acid sequences (suggesting private repertoires in all groups).

CDR1 and CDR2 from the germline V gene are DFQATT and SNEGSKA (reference sequence). The ends lost 6 bases at V and 10 bases at J; junction bases unmatched: 16. This CDR3 has 17 amino acids. To note about this clonotype: Its target is not known.

The authors made cDNA by 5'RACE with 10-nucleotide random UMIs. Over 190 million TCR-beta sequences from 15-18 subjects came out of each sequencing run. TCRdb processed the 5' RACE reads anew with MiXCR; each CDR3 protein has one entry. Of about 58,000 distinct CDR3 sequences in the sample, roughly 3.5% were seen once. V usage is TRBV20-1 and J usage is TRBJ1-6; 12 nucleotides line up with TRBD1. The sequenced material came from PBMCs. The receptor was isolated from a man aged 25 to 40 with multiple sclerosis. Written as DNA, the CDR3 is TGCAGTGCAGCCGGGACAGGGGGCCCCTCCGGGGGGTCACCCCTCCACTTT. Translated: CSAAGTGGPSGGSPLHF.